One and the same sample provided the 23 T cell receptor beta chains below, sequenced in a study of blood T cell repertoires in COVID-19. Repertoires were generated with immunoSEQ multiplex PCR, while TCRdb's copy carries only in-frame clones and drops some. The repertoire includes tens of thousands of clones, approximately 87% of them detected once, and 7% to 9% sits in the top ten. Sample: peripheral blood. These receptors were taken from a human donor with acute or convalescent COVID-19. The donor label of this sample is uncertain.

This clone was observed a few times. The CDR3: CASSQDRGQGTNQPQHF. The DNA for the CDR3 is TGCGCCAGCAGCCAAGATAGGGGACAGGGGACAAATCAGCCCCAGCATTTT. The gene calls are TRBV4-1 and TRBJ1-5; the match to TRBD1 covers 10 bases. There are 17 residues in the CDR3. V lost 0 bases to trimming and J lost 4 bases; unmatched junction nucleotides: 6. From germline, CDR1 is MGHRA and CDR2 YSYEKL.

The J gene is TRBJ2-3, the V gene TRBV7-2, with TRBD2 as a possible D gene (5 bases). Trimming stripped 4 bases from V and 6 bases from J, with 11 bases between. This CDR3 contains 13 residues. In germline, CDR1 is SGHTA, CDR2 FQGNSA. CDR3 sequence (DNA): TGTGCCAGCAGCTCGTACGGGGTGGATACGCAGTATTTT. It translates to CASSSYGVDTQYF.

V and J are TRBV7-8 and TRBJ2-5; 11 bases line up with TRBD1. The CDR3 spans 18 residues. Germline V gene data show CDR1 as SGHVS and CDR2 as FQNEAQ. J was trimmed by 6 bases and V by 3 bases; bases with no gene match: 15. The CDR3 nucleotides are TGTGCCAGCAGCTTGCCTCCGGTGGGACAGGGGGATGGGAAGACCCAGTACTTC. Translation: CASSLPPVGQGDGKTQYF.

The chain links TRBV4-1 to TRBJ1-2; 9 bases fit TRBD1. Germline CDR1 and CDR2: MGHRA and YSYEKL. V lost 2 bases and J lost 6; bases outside the gene matches: 4. The CDR3 loop spans 14 amino acids. CDR3 residues: CASSQTGGWNGYTF. In DNA form, the CDR3 reads TGCGCCAGCAGCCAAACAGGGGGCTGGAATGGCTACACCTTC.

The chain recombines TRBV6-6 with TRBJ2-2, with D perhaps TRBD1 (5 bases). The closer fit of TRBJ1-3 to the DNA end suggests the J call may be wrong. The CDR3 has 16 residues. Per germline, CDR1 MNHNY and CDR2 SVGAGI (reference sequence). The CDR3: CASSQSPGFTGNTIYF. The CDR3 region has the DNA TGTGCCAGCAGTCAATCCCCAGGGTTCACTGGAAACACCATATATTTT.

The V call is TRBV29-1, the J call TRBJ1-2; a weak D match, TRBD1 (6 bases). Germline V gene data show CDR1 as SQVTM and CDR2 as ANQGSEA. This CDR3 is built from 11 residues. Trimming pared 7 bases from V and 7 bases from J, leaving 13 bases between. CDR3 bases: TGCAGCGCCTATGACAGGACTGGCTACACCTTC. This translates into CSAYDRTGYTF. The full variable domain, with the rest looked up from reference TRBV29-1 and TRBJ1-2, is SAVISQKPSRDICQRGTSLTIQCQVDSQVTMMFWYRQQPGQSLTLIATANQGSEATYESGFVIDKFPISRPNLTFSTLTVSNMSPEDSSIYLCSAYDRTGYTFGSGTRLTVV.

The chain carries TRBV2 and TRBJ1-5, with 9 bases that match TRBD1. Germline CDR1 SNHLY, CDR2 FYNNEI. This CDR3 comprises 16 residues. V trimming: 6 bases; J trimming: 0 bases; junction bases outside the gene matches: 6. CDR3 residues: CASSPGQGGSNQPQHF. CDR3 in DNA: TGTGCCAGCAGCCCGGGACAGGGCGGTAGCAATCAGCCCCAGCATTTT.

This clone was picked up one time. The chain carries TRBV6-5 and TRBJ2-1; 7 bases align to TRBD1. The germline CDR1 and CDR2 sequences are MNHEY and SVGAGI. J gave up 0 bases and V 3 bases, and 2 bases lay outside the gene matches. The CDR3 extends over 15 amino acids. The DNA for the CDR3 is TGTGCCAGCAGTTATGGGGACAGCTCCTACAATGAGCAGTTCTTC. Translation: CASSYGDSSYNEQFF.

This chain links TRBV4-3 with TRBJ2-3; TRBD2 agrees at 8 bases. The junction had 7 bases not matched to a gene; V was cut back by 4 bases and J by 4 bases. Germline V gene sequence: CDR1 LGHNA, CDR2 YSLEER. This CDR3 comprises 15 residues. The CDR3 reads CASSRGGGTADTQYF. The CDR3, as DNA: TGCGCCAGCAGCCGCGGCGGGGGGACTGCAGATACGCAGTATTTT.

This clone was picked up one time. J is TRBJ2-7 and V is TRBV4-3; 9 bases fit TRBD1. The CDR3 contains 16 residues. J lost 5 bases, V lost 1 base, and 9 bases had no gene match. Looked up from germline, CDR1 is LGHNA and CDR2 is YSLEER. This CDR3 reads CASSQGLGTGRDEQYF. The CDR3 DNA reads as TGCGCCAGCAGCCAAGGACTCGGGACAGGGCGGGACGAGCAGTACTTC.

The chain employs TRBV6-4 and TRBJ1-6; 7 nucleotides agree with TRBD1. This CDR3 has 15 amino acids. J gave up 3 bases and V 6 bases, and 5 bases lay outside the gene matches. The germline V gene has CDR1 MRHNA and CDR2 SNTAGT. CDR3 protein: CASSLDRIYNSPLHF. In nucleotides, the CDR3 is TGTGCCAGCAGCCTGGACAGGATCTATAATTCACCCCTCCACTTT.

V gene TRBV28 combines with J gene TRBJ2-7; D gene uncertain. This CDR3 has 12 amino acids. Trimming left V 6 bases short and J 3 bases short, with 9 bases between. CDR1 is MDHEN and CDR2 is SYDVKM in the germline V gene. The CDR3 DNA reads TGTGCCAGCAGCTCGACACTCTACGAGCAGTACTTC. This encodes CASSSTLYEQYF. Full variable domain (remainder filled in from reference TRBV28 and TRBJ2-7): DVKVTQSSRYLVKRTGEKVFLECVQDMDHENMFWYRQDPGLGLRLIYFSYDVKMKEKGDIPEGYSVSREKKERFSLILESASTNQTSMYLCASSSTLYEQYFGPGTRLTVT.

The CDR3 region is CSARTGRSTEAFF. The CDR3 DNA reads TGCAGCGCCAGGACGGGGAGGTCCACTGAAGCTTTCTTT. The chain links TRBV29-1 to TRBJ1-1; D unclear. Germline V gene data show CDR1 as SQVTM and CDR2 as ANQGSEA. The CDR3 runs 13 residues. Trimming cost V 7 bases and J 4 bases, with 16 bases left between them.

The rearrangement uses TRBV9 and TRBJ2-1; TRBD2 is a possible D gene (6 bases). Trimming took off 0 bases at V and 7 bases at J, with 11 bases between the two ends. Germline V lookup: CDR1 SGDLS, CDR2 YYNGEE. This CDR3 has 14 residues. The CDR3 coding sequence is TGTGCCAGCAGCGTAGCTATGGGGAGGAATGAGCAGTTCTTC. It yields the protein CASSVAMGRNEQFF.

CDR3 protein: CASRGLGTEGSPLHF. CDR3 sequence (DNA): TGTGCCAGCAGGGGCCTAGGGACAGAGGGTTCACCCCTCCACTTT. This chain joins TRBV2 and TRBJ1-6, with 7 bases aligning to TRBD1. Germline loops: CDR1 SNHLY, CDR2 FYNNEI. V trimming: 6 bases; J trimming: 9 bases; junction bases outside the gene matches: 11. This CDR3 spans 15 amino acids.

The genes are TRBV30 and TRBJ1-4, with D possibly being TRBD1 (6 bases). The germline V gene has CDR1 GTSNPN and CDR2 SVGIG (reference sequence). The CDR3 loop spans 14 amino acids. Between the trimmed V and J ends, which lost 4 bases and 0 bases, there was a span of 9 bases. CDR3 region: CAWNDRTTNEKLFF. The CDR3 DNA sequence: TGTGCCTGGAACGACAGGACAACTAATGAAAAACTGTTTTTT.

There are a few counts of this clone. The V call is TRBV11-2, the J call TRBJ1-6; D is unresolved. In germline, CDR1 is SGHAT, CDR2 FQNNGV. V lost 3 bases and J lost 9, with 6 bases in between. This CDR3 comprises 12 residues. The CDR3 DNA reads TGTGCCAGCAGCTTTTTCGGTTCACCCCTCCACTTT. It codes for CASSFFGSPLHF.

The chain has TRBV10-3 and TRBJ1-1; TRBD1 aligns across 7 bases. The V gene's germline CDR1 is ENHRY and CDR2 SYGVKD. The junction had 6 bases not matched to a gene; V was cut back by 10 bases and J by 1 base. This CDR3 spans 13 amino acids. As DNA, the CDR3 is TGTGCCACCAAGGGGGACAGGAACACTGAAGCTTTCTTT. Translated: CATKGDRNTEAFF.

The chain carries TRBV10-3 and TRBJ2-1; 11 bases align to TRBD2. CDR3 length: 16 residues. V dropped 0 bases and J dropped 9; count of bases not matched to a gene: 7. Per germline, CDR1 ENHRY and CDR2 SYGVKD. The CDR3 nucleotides are TGTGCCATCAGTGAGTCGCCTAGCGGGGGGAGGGGTGAGCAGTTCTTC. Its translation is CAISESPSGGRGEQFF.

The rearrangement joins TRBV5-4 to TRBJ1-1; 9 bases agree with TRBD1. V dropped 2 bases and J dropped 7; count of bases not matched to a gene: 9. Germline CDR1 and CDR2: SGHNT and YYREEE (reference sequence). The CDR3 contains 15 residues. CDR3 nucleotides: TGTGCCAGCAGCTTACCTGGACAGGGGCAGGTTGAAGCTTTCTTT. It encodes CASSLPGQGQVEAFF.

This clone has just one count. The chain links TRBV28 to TRBJ1-4; TRBD1 matches at 8 bases. CDR1 and CDR2 from the germline V gene are MDHEN and SYDVKM. There are 14 residues in the CDR3. The junction had 3 bases not matched to a gene; V was cut back by 2 bases and J by 7 bases. The CDR3 loop reads CASSLAGGGEKLFF. CDR3 nucleotides: TGTGCCAGCAGTTTAGCAGGGGGCGGTGAAAAACTGTTTTTT. The full variable domain, with the rest looked up from reference TRBV28 and TRBJ1-4, is DVKVTQSSRYLVKRTGEKVFLECVQDMDHENMFWYRQDPGLGLRLIYFSYDVKMKEKGDIPEGYSVSREKKERFSLILESASTNQTSMYLCASSLAGGGEKLFFGSGTQLSVL.

The chain uses TRBV19 and TRBJ1-3, with 8 bases identical to TRBD1. Germline-derived CDR1 and CDR2 are LNHDA and SQIVND (reference sequence). J gave up 0 bases and V 6 bases, and 13 bases lay outside the gene matches. The CDR3 sequence is 18 residues long. The CDR3 DNA reads as TGTGCCAGTAGGGGAGGGACAGGCCGGCAGATCTCTGGAAACACCATATATTTT. Its translation: CASRGGTGRQISGNTIYF. Together with reference TRBV19 and TRBJ1-3, the CDR3 gives the full variable domain: DGGITQSPKYLFRKEGQNVTLSCEQNLNHDAMYWYRQDPGQGLRLIYYSQIVNDFQKGDIAEGYSVSREKKESFPLTVTSAQKNPTAFYLCASRGGTGRQISGNTIYFGEGSWLTVV.

The CDR3: CASSDGQGHYGYTF. The CDR3 region has the DNA TGTGCCAGCAGTGATGGGCAGGGGCACTATGGCTACACCTTC. This chain links TRBV2 with TRBJ1-2, with D perhaps matching TRBD1 (6 bases). Trimming took off 3 bases at V and 3 bases at J, with 11 bases between the two ends. Germline lookup yields CDR1 SNHLY and CDR2 FYNNEI. This CDR3 has 14 residues.